A selection of T cell receptor beta chains follows, all from one sample in a study of T cells expressing NK-cell markers. Reanalyzing the 5' RACE reads, TCRdb keeps one entry per CDR3 protein, without DNA. This repertoire includes approximately 550,000 distinct CDR3 sequences. Material: blood T cells: a sorted CD56 or NKG2C T cell subset, CD4+ or CD8+ T cells, or bulk PBMC T cells (not recorded which). The source of these receptors is a man in his late teens or twenties in good health. Each CDR3 is given with its conserved first and last residue.

j_call,v_call,cdr3_aa
TRBJ2-3,TRBV4-2,CASSQVVRLADSTDTQYF
TRBJ1-2,TRBV4-3,CASSQGTEANYGYTF
TRBJ1-2,TRBV29-1,CSVEGAGLRGYTF
TRBJ2-5,TRBV29-1,CSVATGATTQYF
TRBJ1-3,TRBV4-2,CASSQAKTGSGNTIYF
TRBJ2-6,TRBV10-3,CASIGGGGNGANVLTF
TRBJ2-3,TRBV6-1,CASRMDGTDTQYF
TRBJ1-2,TRBV5-1,CASSLAGLHGYTF
TRBJ2-3,TRBV28,CASSSSGRGALTDTQYF
TRBJ2-3,TRBV9,CASSPPLGSPQYF
TRBJ2-1,TRBV28,CASSLVRTSGIDEQFF
TRBJ1-2,TRBV7-8,CASSTQGSANYGYTF
TRBJ1-2,TRBV10-3,CAISESWGQVGNYGYTF
TRBJ1-1,TRBV5-1,CASSLYQGEVGTEAFF
TRBJ1-3,TRBV5-1,CASSNGRGGSGNTIYF
TRBJ1-2,TRBV6-5,CASSVLGGGYGYTF
TRBJ2-4,TRBV20-1,CSAGMRTKNIQYF
TRBJ2-3,TRBV7-9,CASSFVPADTQYF
TRBJ2-2,TRBV28,CATRTGVDGELFF
TRBJ1-5,TRBV9,CASGGQGHQPQHF
TRBJ2-1,TRBV28,CASSSTLSGYNEQFF
TRBJ1-4,TRBV14,CASSPDLDGKLFF
TRBJ2-1,TRBV6-5,CASSYVPTRDNEQFF
TRBJ2-3,TRBV29-1,CSVETGFTQYF
TRBJ2-2,TRBV2,CALIDAGELFF
TRBJ1-1,TRBV27,CASSTEQGATTEAFF
TRBJ1-4,TRBV27,CASSLSGDRLFF
TRBJ2-7,TRBV2,CASIPASYEQYF
TRBJ2-1,TRBV11-2,CASSLEIAGGPLDEQFF